This entry lists 11 T cell receptor beta chains sequenced from one sample in a study of blood T cell repertoires in COVID-19 (dated by TCRdb to the early 2020s). Library prep was done by the immunoSEQ multiplex PCR assay. TCRdb holds this immuneACCESS table with in-frame rearrangements only. Some clones are missing; in checked studies, unresolved V genes explain under half, and the rest has no known cause. Counted in this sample were roughly 11,000 clones; roughly 85% of them appeared once. The top ten clonotypes cover just over 5.5% of the sample. The material sequenced was peripheral blood. The receptors were sampled from a human donor in a cohort sampled during active COVID-19.

The chain combines TRBV7-9 with TRBJ1-3; 7 positions match TRBD1. Germline V gives CDR1 SEHNR, CDR2 FQNEAQ (reference sequence). The CDR3 consists of 15 residues. With V trimmed by 1 base and J by 3 bases, 3 bases remained unmatched. The CDR3 is CASSLERQGGNTIYF. For the CDR3, the DNA is TGTGCCAGCAGCTTAGAGCGACAGGGTGGAAACACCATATATTTT.

The rearrangement links TRBV14 to TRBJ2-2; possibly TRBD2 for D (5 bases). The CDR3 runs to 13 residues. Germline CDR1 and CDR2: SGHDN and FVKESK. The V end was cut by 6 bases, the J end by 7 bases, with 12 bases between. CDR3 protein: CASRAVEGGELFF. As DNA, the CDR3 is TGTGCCAGCAGGGCGGTCGAGGGCGGGGAGCTGTTTTTT.

The chain recombines TRBV7-8 with TRBJ1-2; D is perhaps TRBD1 (6 bases). The CDR3 is made up of 15 amino acids. Germline V gene data show CDR1 as SGHVS and CDR2 as FQNEAQ. With 1 base removed from V and 7 bases from J, the gap between germline ends came to 16 bases. This chain's CDR3 is CASSLEGRGLGGYTF. CDR3 sequence (DNA): TGTGCCAGCAGCTTAGAGGGCAGGGGCTTGGGTGGCTACACCTTC.

The chain links TRBV5-1 to TRBJ2-7; the match to TRBD2 covers 14 bases. V gave up 7 bases and J gave up 8 bases; unmatched junction bases: 8. CDR1 SGHRS and CDR2 YFSETQ come from the germline V gene. This CDR3 is 14 amino acids long. CDR3 region: CASGGTSGGAQQYF. DNA of the CDR3: TGCGCCAGCGGAGGGACTAGCGGGGGTGCGCAGCAGTACTTC.

The V gene is TRBV3-1 (or the pseudogene TRBV3-2), the J gene TRBJ1-2, with 7 bases aligning to TRBD1. The germline CDR1 and CDR2 sequences are LGHDT and YNNKEL (reference sequence). This CDR3 comprises 17 residues. Unmatched junction bases numbered 13, after V lost 3 bases and J lost 3 bases. The CDR3 sequence: CASSQDPGTASDYGYTF. The CDR3, as DNA: TGTGCCAGCAGCCAGGATCCCGGGACAGCGTCCGACTATGGCTACACCTTC.

In this sample, this clone turned up once. The chain employs TRBV11-2 and TRBJ2-3, with 10 bases matching TRBD2. Germline-derived CDR1 and CDR2 are SGHAT and FQNNGV. V lost 6 bases to trimming and J lost 1 base; unmatched junction nucleotides: 7. This CDR3 spans 16 amino acids. The CDR3 reads CASSQRGGRGTDTQYF. Here the CDR3 DNA reads TGTGCCAGCAGTCAGCGGGGGGGCCGGGGCACAGATACGCAGTATTTT.

This clone was picked up a small number of times. CDR3 sequence: CASSPRVGDRGRNYGYTF. CDR3 coding DNA: TGTGCCAGCAGCCCGAGGGTGGGAGACAGGGGTCGGAACTATGGCTACACCTTC. The chain employs TRBV4-2 and TRBJ1-2; 8 positions agree with TRBD1. CDR3 size: 18 residues. V shed 4 bases and J 2 bases; nucleotides not matched to a gene: 15. Germline V gene data show CDR1 as LGHNA and CDR2 as YNFKEQ.

J is TRBJ2-1 and V is TRBV29-1, with 13 bases matching TRBD2. The CDR3 contains 17 residues. Per germline, CDR1 SQVTM and CDR2 ANQGSEA. J gave up 4 bases and V 3 bases, and 9 bases lay outside the gene matches. The CDR3 nucleotides are TGCAGCGTTGAGACTAGCGGGAGGTTTTATGATTACAATGAGCAGTTCTTC. This sequence encodes CSVETSGRFYDYNEQFF.

J is TRBJ2-1 and V is TRBV7-2, with 14 bases lining up with TRBD2. The CDR3 contains 15 residues. In germline, CDR1 is SGHTA, CDR2 FQGNSA. J was trimmed by 9 bases and V by 3 bases; bases with no gene match: 4. In nucleotides, the CDR3 is TGTGCCAGCAGCTTGACTAGCGGGAGGGTTGTTGAGCAGTTCTTC. This sequence encodes CASSLTSGRVVEQFF.

CDR3 sequence reads: CASSRNSYEQYF. CDR3 sequence (DNA): TGTGCCAGCAGCCGTAACAGCTACGAGCAGTACTTC. V usage is TRBV28 and J usage is TRBJ2-7; no reliable D call. Germline CDR1 MDHEN, CDR2 SYDVKM. There are 12 residues in the CDR3. Trimming took off 6 bases at V and 3 bases at J, with 9 bases between the two ends.

The CDR3 loop is CASSSERGSGTDTQYF. CDR3 coding DNA: TGTGCCAGCAGTTCAGAGCGGGGGAGTGGCACAGATACGCAGTATTTT. The V call is TRBV3-1 (or the pseudogene TRBV3-2), the J call TRBJ2-3; TRBD2 matches 8 bases. The CDR3 has 16 residues. Germline loops: CDR1 LGHDT, CDR2 YNNKEL (reference sequence). The V gene end was trimmed by 6 bases and the J gene end by 1 base; junction bases not matched to a gene: 9.